One and the same sample provided the 5 T cell receptor beta chains below, sequenced in a study of cytomegalovirus exposure and HLA in healthy donors. Amplification used 60 Vbeta primers and 13 Jbeta primers. The assay was immunoSEQ multiplex PCR, and TCRdb's table has in-frame clones only and misses some. Of fewer than 90,000 clones listed, about four fifths are singletons. Sequencing used PBMCs. These TCRs come from a woman aged 40 to 50 in good health and CMV-seropositive.

The chain employs TRBV5-1 and TRBJ1-2; 9 nucleotides match TRBD1. Trimming removed 0 bases from V and 8 bases from J; junction bases left unmatched: 5. Per germline, CDR1 SGHRS and CDR2 YFSETQ. This CDR3 region has 14 residues. Here the CDR3 reads CASSLDTGGSGYTF. DNA of the CDR3: TGCGCCAGCAGCTTGGACACAGGGGGCTCGGGCTACACCTTC.

This clone appeared a single time. This rearrangement joins TRBV14 to TRBJ2-6; perhaps TRBD2 as D (5 bases). Trimming took off 2 bases at V and 11 bases at J, with 13 bases between the two ends. Germline V gives CDR1 SGHDN, CDR2 FVKESK. CDR3 length: 14 amino acids. In DNA, the CDR3 is TGTGCCAGCAGCCAAACCTACAGTAGCGACGTCCTGACTTTC. Translation gives CASSQTYSSDVLTF.

The rearrangement uses TRBV29-1 and TRBJ1-1; D ambiguous. Deletions cut 4 bases from V and 3 bases from J, with 3 bases between. CDR1 SQVTM and CDR2 ANQGSEA come from the germline V gene. The CDR3 is made up of 10 amino acids. The CDR3 region is CSVADTEAFF. The CDR3 coding sequence is TGCAGCGTTGCAGACACTGAAGCTTTCTTT.

This clone was counted once. The V gene is TRBV7-3, the J gene TRBJ2-3; no reliable D call. The CDR3 is 13 amino acids. V lost 5 bases to trimming and J lost 6 bases, with 12 bases between them. The germline V gene encodes CDR1 SGHTA and CDR2 FQGTGA. CDR3 DNA: TGTGCCAGCAGCCCACCGGGTGCCGATACGCAGTATTTT. Its translation: CASSPPGADTQYF. Full variable domain (remainder filled in from reference TRBV7-3 and TRBJ2-3): GAGVSQTPSNKVTEKGKYVELRCDPISGHTALYWYRQSLGQGPEFLIYFQGTGAADDSGLPNDRFFAVRPEGSVSTLKIQRTERGDSAVYLCASSPPGADTQYFGPGTRLTVL.

In the case of this clone: Other DNA sequences in the sample encode the same CDR3. The V call is TRBV28, the J call TRBJ2-5; D unresolved. Germline loops: CDR1 MDHEN, CDR2 SYDVKM. With 3 bases removed from V and 5 bases from J, the gap between germline ends came to 7 bases. The CDR3 totals 12 residues. DNA for the CDR3: TGTGCCAGCAGTTTGGTGAGGGAGACCCAGTACTTC. This gives the protein CASSLVRETQYF.